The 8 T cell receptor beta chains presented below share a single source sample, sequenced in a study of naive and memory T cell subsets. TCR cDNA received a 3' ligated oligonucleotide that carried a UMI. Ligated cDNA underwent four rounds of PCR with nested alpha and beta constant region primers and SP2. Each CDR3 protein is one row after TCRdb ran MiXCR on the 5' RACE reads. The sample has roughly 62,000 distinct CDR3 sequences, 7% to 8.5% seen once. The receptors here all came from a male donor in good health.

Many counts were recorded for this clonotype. The CDR3 spells CSASQAGAGGETQYF. As DNA, the CDR3 is TGCAGTGCTAGTCAGGCAGGGGCCGGGGGAGAGACCCAGTACTTC. J is TRBJ2-5 and V is TRBV20-1, with D perhaps assigned TRBD1 or TRBD2 (6 bases each). The CDR3 consists of 15 residues. Germline CDR1 DFQATT, CDR2 SNEGSKA (reference sequence). V was shortened by 3 bases and J by 4 bases, with 18 bases between the two germline ends.

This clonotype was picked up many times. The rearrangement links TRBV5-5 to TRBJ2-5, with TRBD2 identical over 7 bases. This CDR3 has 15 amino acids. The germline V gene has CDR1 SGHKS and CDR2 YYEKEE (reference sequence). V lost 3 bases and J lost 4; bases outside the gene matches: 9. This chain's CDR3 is CASSSTSLIGETQYF. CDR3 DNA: TGTGCCAGCAGCTCGACTAGCCTTATAGGAGAGACCCAGTACTTC. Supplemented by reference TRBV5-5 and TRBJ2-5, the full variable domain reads DAGVTQSPTHLIKTRGQQVTLRCSPISGHKSVSWYQQVLGQGPQFIFQYYEKEERGRGNFPDRFSARQFPNYSSELNVNALLLGDSALYLCASSSTSLIGETQYFGPGTRLLVL.

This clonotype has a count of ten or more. CDR3 coding DNA: TGTGCCAGCAGTCTTCGGGTGAACCAAGAGACCCAGTACTTC. Its translation: CASSLRVNQETQYF. The gene calls are TRBV27 and TRBJ2-5; D not certain. The CDR3 extends over 14 amino acids. The V end lost 5 bases, the J end lost 0 bases, and 10 bases lay between the germline ends. In germline, CDR1 is MNHEY, CDR2 SMNVEV (reference sequence).

CDR3 in amino acids: CASSEWAASGGNTIYF. CDR3 nucleotides: TGTGCCAGCAGTGAATGGGCCGCATCAGGTGGAAACACCATATATTTT. The chain has TRBV25-1 and TRBJ1-3; D unclear. V dropped 1 base and J dropped 3 bases, with 13 bases sitting between them. The length of the CDR3 is 16 residues. Germline CDR1 reads MGHDK; CDR2 reads SYGVNS.

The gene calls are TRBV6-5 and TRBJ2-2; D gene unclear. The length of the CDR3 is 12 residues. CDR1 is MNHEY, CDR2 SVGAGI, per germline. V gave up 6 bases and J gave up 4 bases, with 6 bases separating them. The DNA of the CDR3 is TGTGCCAGCAGGATACCCACCGGGGAGCTGTTTTTT. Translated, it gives CASRIPTGELFF.

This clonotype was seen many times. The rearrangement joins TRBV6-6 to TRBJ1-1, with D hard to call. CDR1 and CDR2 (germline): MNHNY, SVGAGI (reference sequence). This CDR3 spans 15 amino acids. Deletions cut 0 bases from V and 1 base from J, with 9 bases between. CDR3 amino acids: CASSYSVAANTEAFF. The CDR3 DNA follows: TGTGCCAGCAGTTACTCGGTGGCGGCGAACACTGAAGCTTTCTTT.

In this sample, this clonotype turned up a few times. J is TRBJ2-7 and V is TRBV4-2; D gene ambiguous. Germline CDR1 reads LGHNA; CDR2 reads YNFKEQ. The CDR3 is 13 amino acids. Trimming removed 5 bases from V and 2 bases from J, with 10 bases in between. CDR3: CASSGLGTYEQYF. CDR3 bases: TGTGCCAGCAGCGGGTTAGGGACCTACGAGCAGTACTTC.

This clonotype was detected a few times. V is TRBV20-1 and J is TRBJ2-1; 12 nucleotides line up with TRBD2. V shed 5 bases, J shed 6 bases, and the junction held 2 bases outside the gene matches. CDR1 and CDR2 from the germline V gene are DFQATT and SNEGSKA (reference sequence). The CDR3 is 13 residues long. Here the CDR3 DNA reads TGCAGTGCTTCTAGCGGGGGGGCCAATGAGCAGTTCTTC. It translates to CSASSGGANEQFF.